This record looks at one TCR beta chain sequence and its context. Germline lookup yields CDR1 ENHRY and CDR2 SYGVKD. V was clipped by 4 bases and J by 3 bases; unmatched bases: 6. The CDR3 extends over 14 amino acids. These data come from a study of control samples from healthy donors and cancer patients. Repertoires were generated with immunoSEQ multiplex PCR, while TCRdb's copy carries only in-frame clones and drops some. The sample has around 130,000 clones; more than 70% are singletons. Sequenced input: blood. This sequence was found in a man aged 45-65 years in good health. The rearrangement uses TRBV10-3 and TRBJ2-7; 7 nucleotides match TRBD1. For the CDR3, the DNA is TGTGCCATCAGTGTAGGGGGCGGAAGCTACGAGCAGTACTTC. Its protein product is CAISVGGGSYEQYF.